This TCR beta chain appears in the sequencing data of a study of T cells after yellow fever vaccination (dated by TCRdb to between 2018 and 2020). Concerning the study at large: Libraries from fractions with low cell numbers were prepared with the SMART-Seq v4 Ultra Low Input RNA kit. Blood samples were taken at several timepoints before and after primary and secondary immunization, and bulk PBMC replicates and cell subsets were isolated. The cohort comprised two healthy male donors, one aged 18 to 30 and one aged 30 to 39 years. To follow T-cell clones before and after both primary and booster YFV17D yellow fever vaccination, bulk TCR alpha and beta repertoires underwent longitudinal sequencing. General findings and caveats noted by the study authors: A small fraction of clonotypes showed up in both the CD4 and CD8 compartments, probably as a result of convergent recombination. The secondary T-cell response was weaker than the primary response but faster, peaking on day 5 instead of day 15. Because only two donors were included in the study, the extent to which the findings can be generalized is limited. Computational filtering was needed because FACS-sorted repertoires could contain abundant contaminating clonotypes from the bulk population. After the booster, most clones that had expanded after primary vaccination were detected again (about 95% of CD4 and about 88% of CD8), suggesting broad maintenance of memory.

V is clipped by 1 base and J by 9 bases, and the sequence between their germline boundaries is 5 bases long. Taken from cysteine to phenylalanine, the CDR3 has 11 residues. Just the 33-base CDR3 DNA is kept, in frame starting at base 1. CDR1 and CDR2, per the germline V gene, are SGHRS and YFSETQ. On this clonotype itself: Its binding antigen is unknown. Base qualities are missing; no much larger clone stands one base away.

Synthesis of TCR cDNA relied on 5'RACE template switching, a step that introduced a universal primer site along with unique molecular identifiers. Priming of cDNA synthesis was performed from both the TCR alpha and TCR beta constant segments. Library amplification involved two PCR steps, and the second step added sample barcodes and sequencing adapters. Sequencing of libraries was performed on Illumina HiSeq 2500 (2x100 bp) or NovaSeq (2x150 bp). Processing in the source paper ran as follows. Reads were demultiplexed and collapsed into UMI consensus sequences with MIGEC, and V(D)J alignment was performed with MiXCR. Vaccine-responding clonotypes were defined with edgeR using replicate PBMC samples, requiring FDR below 0.01 and a log2 fold change above 5 up to day 15. Each bulk clonotype received a CD4 or CD8 identity based on whether the sequenced CD4 or CD8 repertoire contained that clonotype at higher abundance. TCRdb's own reprocessing of the public reads used fastp at Q25 and MiXCR and kept productive beta chains. Duplicate CDR3 protein sequences are folded into a single record with the most common DNA and genes. The V and J calls shown here were made by TCRdb, not taken from the authors' results. Counted in this sample were around 600,000 distinct CDR3 sequences; approximately 13% of them appeared once. 14% to 15% of the sample is taken by the ten largest.

In light of the paper, this sample's treatment or condition label describes: live attenuated yellow fever vaccine strain. At each blood-draw timepoint, two biological replicates of bulk PBMCs were obtained. A standard Ficoll-Paque protocol was used to isolate PBMCs from peripheral blood. RNA was extracted with TriZol from bulk PBMCs, CD4 and CD8 fractions, and dextramer-positive and dextramer-negative fractions. The sequencing used PBMCs, collected on the day of the yellow fever booster vaccination. The origin of this receptor is a man between 25 and 39 years old who received the YFV17D yellow fever vaccine. Recombination joined TRBV5-1 with TRBJ2-1; no D gene is confidently identified. The sequenced DNA is TGCGCCAGCAGCTTGAAACGTGAGCAGTTCTTC. Its amino acids are CASSLKREQFF.